This T cell receptor beta chain emerged from a study of regulatory T cells in long-lasting Graves disease. Study-wide findings and caveats: A limited number of samples was an acknowledged limitation.

Both iRepertoire HTBI primers and Arm-PCR of CDR3 regions were used to build the TCR beta libraries. TCRdb re-called the multiplex PCR reads through MiXCR, storing one row per CDR3 protein. Found here are a few hundred thousand distinct CDR3 sequences, roughly 10% of them singletons; the top ten hold 18%. The V end lost 2 bases, the J end lost 4 bases, and 14 bases lay between the germline ends. Germline lookup yields CDR1 SGHTA and CDR2 FQGTGA. The CDR3 spans 15 residues. The time point denotes: newly diagnosed GD, antithyroid drugs for less than 3 months. The TCR library used RNA extracted from PBMCs. This clonotype was seen repeatedly, ten times or more. Its antigen is unknown. Separately, the same data were catalogued under a study of T cells in Graves' hyperthyroidism and ophthalmopathy. That source adds: Across 18 months, stable Graves' hyperthyroidism was marked by no progression to ophthalmopathy.

The V call is TRBV7-3, the J call TRBJ1-1; unclear D gene. The source material was peripheral blood mononuclear cells (PBMCs), sampled at new diagnosis, from a patient treated with antithyroid drugs. The sequence came from a woman aged 18-30 years with Graves disease. DNA for the CDR3: TGTGCCAGCAGCTTAGGTTTGCGCGGGAGCACTGAAGCTTTCTTT. Protein: CASSLGLRGSTEAFF. The full variable domain, with the rest looked up from reference TRBV7-3 and TRBJ1-1, is GAGVSQTPSNKVTEKGKYVELRCDPISGHTALYWYRQSLGQGPEFLIYFQGTGAADDSGLPNDRFFAVRPEGSVSTLKIQRTERGDSAVYLCASSLGLRGSTEAFFGQGTRLTVV.